This TCR beta chain derives from a study of cytomegalovirus exposure and HLA in healthy donors. Turning to the study itself: Among the roughly 400 donors who were genotyped, about 79% fell in the genetic ancestry cluster that is associated with self-reported Caucasian donors.

This clone has just a few counts. The antigen is not known. Study outcomes and limitations: Both high specificity and high sensitivity reportedly marked the classifier's diagnosis of cytomegalovirus status. A later look showed TCR association rates differing by HLA locus, highest for DRB1 and lowest for HLA-C. The study designated about 160 TCR beta chains cytomegalovirus-associated.

13 Jbeta primers and 60 Vbeta primers were used for the PCR. The method was immunoSEQ multiplex PCR; TCRdb's version includes in-frame clones alone and lacks a portion of them. The sample comprises about 170,000 clones, 60% to 80% of which are singletons, and over 2.5% rests with the top ten. Sequenced sample: PBMCs. This receptor was taken from a female donor in good health and CMV-seronegative.

The CDR3 here is CASSPIAGGLYEQYF. The CDR3 coding sequence is TGTGCCAGTAGTCCCATAGCGGGGGGGCTCTACGAGCAGTACTTC. The gene calls are TRBV19 and TRBJ2-7; 11 bases line up with TRBD2. CDR3 length: 15 amino acids. The germline gives CDR1 LNHDA, CDR2 SQIVND (reference sequence). Trimming cost V 5 bases and J 3 bases; bases outside gene matches: 6.